Shown below are 3 T cell receptor beta chains from a single sample sequenced in a study of blood T cell repertoires in COVID-19. Some clones are missing from TCRdb's copy, which holds only in-frame ones; the method was immunoSEQ multiplex PCR. This repertoire shows tens of thousands of clones, around four fifths found once; its top ten account for roughly 7.3%. The sample consisted of peripheral blood. Receptors were obtained from a man in his forties with acute or convalescent COVID-19.

This chain links TRBV10-3 with TRBJ2-7, with a possible D match to TRBD1 (6 bases). Germline V CDR1 and CDR2: ENHRY, SYGVKD. Trimming cost V 7 bases and J 4 bases, with 14 bases left between them. The CDR3 has 13 amino acids. The CDR3 DNA reads as TGTGCCATCAATGACAGGCCGGAATACGAGCAGTACTTC. Amino acids: CAINDRPEYEQYF.

About this clone itself: One end of the junction does not line up with germline, which may come from a read error. The V gene is TRBV19, the J gene TRBJ2-2, with D perhaps matching TRBD2 (6 bases). CDR3 size: 14 residues. CDR1 is LNHDA and CDR2 is SQIVND in the germline V gene (reference sequence). DNA for the CDR3: TGTGCCAGTAGTAACAGCGGGCCGTACCGGGGAGCTGTTTTT. Amino acid sequence: CASSNSGPYRGAVF. Using reference TRBV19 and TRBJ2-2 for the parts outside the CDR3, the full variable domain is DGGITQSPKYLFRKEGQNVTLSCEQNLNHDAMYWYRQDPGQGLRLIYYSQIVNDFQKGDIAEGYSVSREKKESFPLTVTSAQKNPTAFYLCASSNSGPYRGAVFGEGSRLTVL.

The rearrangement uses TRBV9 and TRBJ2-2; D may be TRBD1 (6 bases). V lost 0 bases and J lost 4, with 16 bases in between. The germline gives CDR1 SGDLS, CDR2 YYNGEE. The CDR3 extends over 17 amino acids. The CDR3 DNA sequence: TGTGCCAGCAGCGTAGCTTCCGGGACACTCCGCACCGGGGAGCTGTTTTTT. This translates into CASSVASGTLRTGELFF. Full variable domain (outside the CDR3, taken from reference TRBV9 and TRBJ2-2): DSGVTQTPKHLITATGQRVTLRCSPRSGDLSVYWYQQSLDQGLQFLIQYYNGEERAKGNILERFSAQQFPDLHSELNLSSLELGDSALYFCASSVASGTLRTGELFFGEGSRLTVL.